The sequence of this T cell receptor (beta chain) was determined in a study of T cell responses to AZD1222 COVID-19 vaccine. Regarding this clone: Its specificity is not known.

The CDR3 has 17 amino acids. The germline V gene has CDR1 LNHDA and CDR2 SQIVND (reference sequence). Trimming took 5 bases from V and 2 from J; bases not matched to a gene: 13. Study findings and constraints: At 160-218 and 743-854, vaccine-associated CD4 TCRs were dominant, and they spanned spike.

Profiling relied on immunoSEQ multiplex PCR, and the TCRdb table lists in-frame clones only, not all of them. This repertoire shows 150,000 or so clones, 91% found once; its top ten account for approximately 3.9%. The sample consisted of peripheral blood, taken 28 days after the second AZD1222 dose. V usage is TRBV19 and J usage is TRBJ2-5; 8 bases align to TRBD2. This TCR came from an adult who received the AZD1222 COVID-19 vaccine. CDR3 coding DNA: TGTGCCAGTAGTTTAGGAGCGGGAGTAGGTCGTCAAGAGACCCAGTACTTC. This sequence encodes CASSLGAGVGRQETQYF. Combining the CDR3 with reference TRBV19 and TRBJ2-5 gives the whole variable domain DGGITQSPKYLFRKEGQNVTLSCEQNLNHDAMYWYRQDPGQGLRLIYYSQIVNDFQKGDIAEGYSVSREKKESFPLTVTSAQKNPTAFYLCASSLGAGVGRQETQYFGPGTRLLVL.